The T cell receptor (beta chain) described here comes from a study of cytomegalovirus exposure and HLA in healthy donors. Study-wide findings and caveats: In a later analysis, TCR beta V- and J-gene trimming showed a link to a missense DCLRE1C variant. In an earlier analysis, most TCR beta V segments were productive about 90% or about 30% of the time. It has been reported that TCR beta sequences accurately predicted the HLA-A and HLA-B alleles of most subjects. In vitro work confirmed that three CMV-associated chains recognize CMV antigens.

For this clone: Its matching antigen is unknown.

PCR was performed using 60 Vbeta and 13 Jbeta primers. Produced via immunoSEQ multiplex PCR; TCRdb's table is partial and in-frame only. The top ten clones hold approximately 2.1% of a sample with 150,000 to 200,000 clones, around three quarters of them seen once. CDR1 is LGHNA, CDR2 YSLEER, per germline. The CDR3 spans 15 residues. The V end was cut by 4 bases, the J end by 3 bases, with 12 bases between. The receptor was derived from a woman aged 45-65 years in good health and CMV-seronegative. Specimen: PBMCs. The genes are TRBV4-3 and TRBJ2-2; D might be TRBD2 (7 bases). As DNA, the CDR3 is TGCGCCAGCAGCCCCGGGGGGCCCGACACCGGGGAGCTGTTTTTT. Amino acid sequence: CASSPGGPDTGELFF.